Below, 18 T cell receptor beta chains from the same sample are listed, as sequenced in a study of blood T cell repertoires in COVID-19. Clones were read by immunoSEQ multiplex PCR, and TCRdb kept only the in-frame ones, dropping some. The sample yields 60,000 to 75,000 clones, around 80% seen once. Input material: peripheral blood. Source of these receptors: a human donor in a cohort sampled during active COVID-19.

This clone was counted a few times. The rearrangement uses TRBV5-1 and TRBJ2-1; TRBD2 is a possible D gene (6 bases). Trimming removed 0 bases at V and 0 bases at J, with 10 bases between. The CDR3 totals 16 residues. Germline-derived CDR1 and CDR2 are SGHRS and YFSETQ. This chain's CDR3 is CASSLARGSSYNEQFF. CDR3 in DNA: TGCGCCAGCAGCTTGGCCCGGGGGAGCTCCTACAATGAGCAGTTCTTC.

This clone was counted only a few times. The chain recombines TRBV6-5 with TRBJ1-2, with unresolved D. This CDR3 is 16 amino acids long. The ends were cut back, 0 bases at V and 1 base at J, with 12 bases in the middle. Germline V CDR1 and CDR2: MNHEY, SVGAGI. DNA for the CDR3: TGTGCCAGCAGTTACTCGAGGTCGAACTTTAACTATGGCTACACCTTC. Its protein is CASSYSRSNFNYGYTF.

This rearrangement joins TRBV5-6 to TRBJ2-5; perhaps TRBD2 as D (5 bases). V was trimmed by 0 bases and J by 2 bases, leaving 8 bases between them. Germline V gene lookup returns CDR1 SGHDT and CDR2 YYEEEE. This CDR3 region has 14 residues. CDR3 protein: CASSLVRVQETQYF. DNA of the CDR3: TGTGCCAGCAGCTTGGTGAGGGTTCAAGAGACCCAGTACTTC.

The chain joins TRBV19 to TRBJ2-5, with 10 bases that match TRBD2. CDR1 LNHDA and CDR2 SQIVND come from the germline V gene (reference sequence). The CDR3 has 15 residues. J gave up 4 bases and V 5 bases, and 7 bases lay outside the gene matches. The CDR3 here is CASSLARTSGETQYF. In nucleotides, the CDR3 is TGTGCCAGTAGTCTCGCCAGGACTAGCGGAGAGACCCAGTACTTC.

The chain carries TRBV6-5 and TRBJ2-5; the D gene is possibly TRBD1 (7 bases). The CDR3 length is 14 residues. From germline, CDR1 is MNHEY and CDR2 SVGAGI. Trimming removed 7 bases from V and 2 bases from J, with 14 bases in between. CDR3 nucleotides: TGTGCCAGCATCAAGGAGGGGGCACAAGAGACCCAGTACTTC. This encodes CASIKEGAQETQYF.

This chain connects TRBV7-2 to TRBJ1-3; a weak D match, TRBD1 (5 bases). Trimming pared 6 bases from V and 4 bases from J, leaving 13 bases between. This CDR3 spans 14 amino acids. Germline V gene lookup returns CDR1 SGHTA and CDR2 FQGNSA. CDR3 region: CASSRQLSGNTIYF. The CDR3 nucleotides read TGTGCCAGCAGTCGACAGCTGTCGGGAAACACCATATATTTT.

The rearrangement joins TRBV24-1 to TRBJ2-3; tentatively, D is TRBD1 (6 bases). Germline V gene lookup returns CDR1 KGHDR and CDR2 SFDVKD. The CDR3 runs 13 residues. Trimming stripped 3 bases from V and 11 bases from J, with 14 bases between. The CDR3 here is CATSDVGAGVQYF. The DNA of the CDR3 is TGTGCCACCAGTGATGTGGGGGCTGGCGTGCAGTATTTT.

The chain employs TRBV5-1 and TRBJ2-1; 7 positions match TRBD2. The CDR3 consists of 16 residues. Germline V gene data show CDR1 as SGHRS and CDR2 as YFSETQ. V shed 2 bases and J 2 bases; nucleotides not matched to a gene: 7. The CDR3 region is CASSLLGGRAYNEQFF. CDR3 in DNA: TGCGCCAGCAGCTTATTGGGCGGGAGAGCCTACAATGAGCAGTTCTTC.

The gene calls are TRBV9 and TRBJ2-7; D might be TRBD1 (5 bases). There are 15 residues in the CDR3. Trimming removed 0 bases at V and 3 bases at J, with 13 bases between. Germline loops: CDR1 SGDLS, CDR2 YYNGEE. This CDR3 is CASSVVGAPYYEQYF. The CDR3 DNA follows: TGTGCCAGCAGCGTAGTTGGGGCCCCCTACTACGAGCAGTACTTC.

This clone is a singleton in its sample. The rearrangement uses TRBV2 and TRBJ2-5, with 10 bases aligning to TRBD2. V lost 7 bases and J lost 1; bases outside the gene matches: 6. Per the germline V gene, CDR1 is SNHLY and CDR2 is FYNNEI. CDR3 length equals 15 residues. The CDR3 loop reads CASKGAGGLQETQYF. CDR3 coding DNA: TGTGCCAGCAAAGGAGCGGGGGGGCTCCAAGAGACCCAGTACTTC.

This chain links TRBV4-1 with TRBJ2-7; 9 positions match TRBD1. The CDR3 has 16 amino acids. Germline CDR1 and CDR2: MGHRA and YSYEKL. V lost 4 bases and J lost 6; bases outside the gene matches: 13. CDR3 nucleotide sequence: TGCGCCAGCAGCCGCGCGTCGGGACAGGGCTCGGGCGAGCAGTACTTC. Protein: CASSRASGQGSGEQYF.

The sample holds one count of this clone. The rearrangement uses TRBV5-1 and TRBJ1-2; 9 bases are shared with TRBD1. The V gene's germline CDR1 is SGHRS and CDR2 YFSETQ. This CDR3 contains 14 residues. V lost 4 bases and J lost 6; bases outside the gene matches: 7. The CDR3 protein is CASSVGQGKDGYTF. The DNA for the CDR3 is TGCGCCAGCAGCGTAGGACAGGGGAAAGATGGCTACACCTTC.

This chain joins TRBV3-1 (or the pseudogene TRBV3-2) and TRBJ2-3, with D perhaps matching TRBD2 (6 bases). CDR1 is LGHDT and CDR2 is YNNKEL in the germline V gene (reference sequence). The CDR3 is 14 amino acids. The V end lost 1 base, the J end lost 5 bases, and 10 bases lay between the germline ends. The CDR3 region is CASSQGEDGDTQYF. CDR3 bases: TGTGCCAGCAGCCAAGGGGAGGATGGAGATACGCAGTATTTT.

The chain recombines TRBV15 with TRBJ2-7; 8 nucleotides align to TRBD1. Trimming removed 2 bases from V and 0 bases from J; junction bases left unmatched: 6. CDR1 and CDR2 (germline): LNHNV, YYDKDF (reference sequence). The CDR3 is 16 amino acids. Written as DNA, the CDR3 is TGTGCCACCAGCAGACCCGGACAGGGTGGCTCCTACGAGCAGTACTTC. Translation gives CATSRPGQGGSYEQYF.

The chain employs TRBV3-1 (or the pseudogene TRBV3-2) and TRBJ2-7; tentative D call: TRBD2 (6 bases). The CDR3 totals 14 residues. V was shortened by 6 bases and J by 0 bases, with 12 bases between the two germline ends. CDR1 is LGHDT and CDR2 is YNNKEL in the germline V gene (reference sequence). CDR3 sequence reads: CASSDRGSSYEQYF. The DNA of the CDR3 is TGTGCCAGCAGTGACCGGGGGAGCTCCTACGAGCAGTACTTC.

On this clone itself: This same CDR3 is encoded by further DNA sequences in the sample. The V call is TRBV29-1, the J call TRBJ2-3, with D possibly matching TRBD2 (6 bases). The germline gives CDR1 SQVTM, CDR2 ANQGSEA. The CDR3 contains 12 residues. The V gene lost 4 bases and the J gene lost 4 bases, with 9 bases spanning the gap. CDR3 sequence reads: CSVVGGADTQYF. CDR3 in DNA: TGCAGCGTTGTCGGGGGAGCAGATACGCAGTATTTT.

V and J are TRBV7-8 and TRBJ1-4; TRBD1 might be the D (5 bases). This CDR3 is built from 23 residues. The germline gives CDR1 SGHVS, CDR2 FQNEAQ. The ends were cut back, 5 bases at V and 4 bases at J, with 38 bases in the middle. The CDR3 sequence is CASSPPRQGVRGTLGDLNEKLFF. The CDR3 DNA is TGTGCCAGCAGCCCCCCACGGCAGGGAGTTCGCGGGACCTTGGGGGACCTTAATGAAAAACTGTTTTTT.

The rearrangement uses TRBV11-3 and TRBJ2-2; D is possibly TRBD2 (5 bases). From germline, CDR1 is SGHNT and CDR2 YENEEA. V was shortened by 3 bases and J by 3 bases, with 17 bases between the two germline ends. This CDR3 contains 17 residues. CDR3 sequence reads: CASSFGQTTRDTGELFF. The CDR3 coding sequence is TGTGCCAGCAGCTTTGGGCAGACTACCCGAGACACCGGGGAGCTGTTTTTT.